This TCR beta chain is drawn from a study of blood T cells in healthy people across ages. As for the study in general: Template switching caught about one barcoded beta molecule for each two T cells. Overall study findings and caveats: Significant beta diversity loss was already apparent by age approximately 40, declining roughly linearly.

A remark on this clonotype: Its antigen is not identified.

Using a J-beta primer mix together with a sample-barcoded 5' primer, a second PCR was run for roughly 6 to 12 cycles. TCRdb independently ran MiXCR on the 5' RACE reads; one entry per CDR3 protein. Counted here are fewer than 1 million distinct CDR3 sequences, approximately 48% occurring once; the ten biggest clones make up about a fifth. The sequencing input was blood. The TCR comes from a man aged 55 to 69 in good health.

The CDR3: CASSNKGGNSPLHF. The DNA of the CDR3 is TGTGCCAGCAGTAACAAGGGGGGCAATTCACCCCTCCACTTT. The rearrangement joins TRBV6-6 to TRBJ1-6, with D perhaps TRBD1 (6 bases). The germline V gene encodes CDR1 MNHNY and CDR2 SVGAGI (reference sequence). The CDR3 contains 14 residues. Between the trimmed V and J ends, which lost 5 bases and 7 bases, there was a span of 12 bases.